This section outlines one T cell receptor (beta chain) sequence together with its context. Trimming removed 0 bases from V and 5 bases from J; junction bases left unmatched: 11. Germline V lookup: CDR1 LGHNA, CDR2 YSLEER. The CDR3 has 17 amino acids. This record belongs to a study of T-cell memory formation after mild COVID-19. MiXCR, run by TCRdb on the 5' RACE reads, gives a single entry per CDR3 protein. The table records around 510,000 distinct CDR3 sequences, roughly 22% of them present only once. Sequenced sample: PBMCs or a T cell subset sorted from them (not recorded which). This TCR came from an adult woman who had mild COVID-19 (a few samples of this study predate the infection). Cell type and time point are not known. This chain links TRBV4-3 with TRBJ2-7; 9 positions match TRBD1. The CDR3 sequence: CASSQDLRQGGEDEQYF. The DNA for the CDR3 is TGCGCCAGCAGCCAAGATCTCCGACAGGGGGGAGAAGACGAGCAGTACTTC.